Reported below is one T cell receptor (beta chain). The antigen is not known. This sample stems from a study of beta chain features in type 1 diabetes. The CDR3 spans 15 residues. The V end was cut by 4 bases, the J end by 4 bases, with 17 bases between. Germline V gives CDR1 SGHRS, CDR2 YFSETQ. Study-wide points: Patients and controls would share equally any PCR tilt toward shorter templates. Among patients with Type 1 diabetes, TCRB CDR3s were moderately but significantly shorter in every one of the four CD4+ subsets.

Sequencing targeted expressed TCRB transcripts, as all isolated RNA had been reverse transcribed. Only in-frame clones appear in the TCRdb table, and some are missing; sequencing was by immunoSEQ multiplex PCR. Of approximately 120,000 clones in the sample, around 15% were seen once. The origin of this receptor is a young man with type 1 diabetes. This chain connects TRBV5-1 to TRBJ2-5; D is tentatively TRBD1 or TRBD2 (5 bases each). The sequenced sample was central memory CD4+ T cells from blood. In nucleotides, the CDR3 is TGCGCCAGCAGCCCGGGCTCCCATGGGGGAGAGACCCAGTACTTC. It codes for CASSPGSHGGETQYF.